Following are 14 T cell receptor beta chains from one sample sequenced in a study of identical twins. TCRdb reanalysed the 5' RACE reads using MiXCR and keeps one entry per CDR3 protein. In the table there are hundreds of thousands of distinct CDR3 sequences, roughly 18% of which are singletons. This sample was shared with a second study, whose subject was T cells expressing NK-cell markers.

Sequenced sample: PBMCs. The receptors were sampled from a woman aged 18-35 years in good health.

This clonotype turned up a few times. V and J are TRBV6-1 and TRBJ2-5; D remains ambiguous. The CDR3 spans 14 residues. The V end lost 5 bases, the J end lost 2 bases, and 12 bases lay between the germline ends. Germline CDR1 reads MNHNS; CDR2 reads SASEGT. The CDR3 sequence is CASSPVTRQETQYF. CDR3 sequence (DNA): TGTGCCAGCAGTCCTGTGACCAGACAAGAGACCCAGTACTTC.

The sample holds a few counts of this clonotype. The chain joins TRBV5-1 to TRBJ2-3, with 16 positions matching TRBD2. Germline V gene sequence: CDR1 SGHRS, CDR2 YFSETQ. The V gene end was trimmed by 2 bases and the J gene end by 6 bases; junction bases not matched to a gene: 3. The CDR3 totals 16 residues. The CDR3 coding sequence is TGCGCCAGCAGCTTCGGGACTAGCGGGGGGGCCGATACGCAGTATTTT. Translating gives CASSFGTSGGADTQYF.

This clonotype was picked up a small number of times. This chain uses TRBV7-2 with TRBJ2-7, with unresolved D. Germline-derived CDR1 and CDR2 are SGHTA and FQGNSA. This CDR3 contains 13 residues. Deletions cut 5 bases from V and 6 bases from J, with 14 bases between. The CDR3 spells CASSRMRSSEQYF. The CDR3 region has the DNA TGTGCCAGCAGCCGCATGCGAAGTAGCGAGCAGTACTTC.

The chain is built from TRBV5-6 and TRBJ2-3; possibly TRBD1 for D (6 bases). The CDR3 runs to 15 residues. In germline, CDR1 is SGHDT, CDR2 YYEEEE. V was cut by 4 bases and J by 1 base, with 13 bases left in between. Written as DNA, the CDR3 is TGTGCCAGCAGCAGGACAGTCGGAGGCACAGATACGCAGTATTTT. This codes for CASSRTVGGTDTQYF.

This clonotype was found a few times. The CDR3: CASSFRRTKLFF. The CDR3 DNA reads as TGTGCCAGCAGCTTTAGGCGGACCAAGCTGTTTTTT. The V and J genes are TRBV7-9 and TRBJ2-2, with D uncertain. This CDR3 comprises 12 residues. V was cut by 3 bases and J by 12 bases, with 11 bases left in between. Germline assignment: CDR1 SEHNR and CDR2 FQNEAQ (reference sequence).

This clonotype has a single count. The CDR3 nucleotides read TGTGCCAGCAGCTTTAGCGCTAGCGGAAACTACGAGCAGTACTTC. Its protein product is CASSFSASGNYEQYF. V and J are TRBV5-4 and TRBJ2-7, with 7 bases identical to TRBD2. Germline lookup yields CDR1 SGHNT and CDR2 YYREEE (reference sequence). This CDR3 is built from 15 residues. Trimming removed 2 bases from V and 3 bases from J; junction bases left unmatched: 8.

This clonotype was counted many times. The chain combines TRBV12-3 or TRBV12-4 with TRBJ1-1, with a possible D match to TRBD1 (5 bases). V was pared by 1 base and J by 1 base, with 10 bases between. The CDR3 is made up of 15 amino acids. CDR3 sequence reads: CASSLGRGRNTEAFF. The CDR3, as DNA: TGTGCCAGCAGTTTAGGGCGGGGGAGGAACACTGAAGCTTTCTTT.

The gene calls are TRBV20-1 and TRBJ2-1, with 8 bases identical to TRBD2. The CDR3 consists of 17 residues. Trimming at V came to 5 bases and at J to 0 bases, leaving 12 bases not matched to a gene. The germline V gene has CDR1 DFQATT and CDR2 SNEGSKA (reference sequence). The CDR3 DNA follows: TGCAGTGCTGTGGTAGCTAGCGGGCACAGCTCCTACAATGAGCAGTTCTTC. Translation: CSAVVASGHSSYNEQFF.

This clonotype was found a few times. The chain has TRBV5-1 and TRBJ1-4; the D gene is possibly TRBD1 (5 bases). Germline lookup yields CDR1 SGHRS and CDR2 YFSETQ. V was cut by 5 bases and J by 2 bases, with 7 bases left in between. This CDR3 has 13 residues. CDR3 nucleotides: TGCGCCAGCAGACAGGTGACTAATGAAAAACTGTTTTTT. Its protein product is CASRQVTNEKLFF.

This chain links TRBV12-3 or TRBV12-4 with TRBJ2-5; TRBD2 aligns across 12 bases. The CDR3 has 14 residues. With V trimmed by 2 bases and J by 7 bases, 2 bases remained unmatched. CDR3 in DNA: TGTGCCAGCAGTTTACCTAGCGGGGGGGCGACCCAGTACTTC. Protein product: CASSLPSGGATQYF.

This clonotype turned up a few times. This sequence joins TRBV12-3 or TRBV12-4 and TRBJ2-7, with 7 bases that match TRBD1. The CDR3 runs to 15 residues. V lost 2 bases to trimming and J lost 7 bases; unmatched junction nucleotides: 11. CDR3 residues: CASSLPSLGRGEQYF. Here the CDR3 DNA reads TGTGCCAGCAGTTTACCCTCCCTCGGCAGGGGGGAGCAGTACTTC.

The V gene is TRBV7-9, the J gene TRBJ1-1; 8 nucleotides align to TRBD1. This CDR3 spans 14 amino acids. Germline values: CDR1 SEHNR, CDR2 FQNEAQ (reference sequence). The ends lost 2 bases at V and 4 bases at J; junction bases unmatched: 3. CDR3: CASSLQTGGTEAFF. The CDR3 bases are TGTGCCAGCAGCTTACAAACAGGGGGCACTGAAGCTTTCTTT. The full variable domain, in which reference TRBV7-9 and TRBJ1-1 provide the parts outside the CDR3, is DTGVSQNPRHKITKRGQNVTFRCDPISEHNRLYWYRQTLGQGPEFLTYFQNEAQLEKSRLLSDRFSAERPKGSFSTLEIQRTEQGDSAMYLCASSLQTGGTEAFFGQGTRLTVV.

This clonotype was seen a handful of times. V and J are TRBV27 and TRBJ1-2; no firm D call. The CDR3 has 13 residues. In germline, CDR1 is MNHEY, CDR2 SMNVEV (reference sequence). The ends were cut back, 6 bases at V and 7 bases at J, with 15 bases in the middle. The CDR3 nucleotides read TGTGCCAGCAGCGCCGATGGGCGGTCTGGCTACACCTTC. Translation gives CASSADGRSGYTF.

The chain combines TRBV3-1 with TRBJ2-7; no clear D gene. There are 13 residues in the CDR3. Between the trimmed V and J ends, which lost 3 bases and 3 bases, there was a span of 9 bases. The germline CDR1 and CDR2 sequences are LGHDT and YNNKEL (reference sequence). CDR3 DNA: TGTGCCAGCAGCCAGGGCGAGAGCTACGAGCAGTACTTC. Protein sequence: CASSQGESYEQYF.